This T cell receptor (beta chain) was captured in a study of blood T cell repertoires in COVID-19. From germline, CDR1 is LGHNA and CDR2 YNFKEQ. The CDR3 has 17 residues. Trimming removed 1 base at V and 1 base at J, with 17 bases between. TCRdb keeps only in-frame clones here, not all; method: immunoSEQ multiplex PCR. The data show approximately 21,000 clones, approximately 73% seen once. The chain joins TRBV4-2 to TRBJ2-7, with D possibly matching TRBD2 (5 bases). The sequence was obtained from a human donor in a cohort sampled during active or convalescent COVID-19. Material for sequencing was peripheral blood. The CDR3 DNA is TGTGCCAGCAGCCAAGTTCGGAATAGCGACCCATCCTACGAGCAGTACTTC. Its protein is CASSQVRNSDPSYEQYF.